Detailed here is one T cell receptor (beta chain). In the original analysis: It was from reference gene primer amplification that nucleated cell counts were estimated. Here immunoSEQ multiplex PCR was the method, and the copy in TCRdb shows in-frame clones only, minus some. The DNA was the basis for D and trimming; V, J and clone size are from that table. In the table there are about 140,000 clones, around 89% of which are singletons. These data come from a study of blood T cell repertoires in COVID-19. CDR3 size: 14 residues. Trimming cost V 8 bases and J 5 bases; bases outside gene matches: 10. The germline V gene has CDR1 MDHEN and CDR2 SYDVKM.

The sample comprised peripheral blood. V and J are TRBV28 and TRBJ1-2; 8 positions match TRBD1. The source of this sequence is a woman of 80 years or more with acute or convalescent COVID-19. The chain's CDR3 is CASGPGQASYGYTF. For the CDR3, the DNA is TGTGCCAGCGGCCCGGGACAGGCTAGTTATGGCTACACCTTC.